This T cell receptor (beta chain) came from a study of blood T cells in healthy people across ages. Notes on the study in general: Naive T cell percentage showed a strong correlation with TCR beta diversity.

With a J-beta primer mix and a sample-barcoded 5' primer, a second PCR ran about 6 to 11 cycles. Via MiXCR, TCRdb re-called the 5' RACE reads, giving one row per CDR3 protein. The repertoire holds fewer than 800,000 distinct CDR3 sequences, with roughly 25% as singletons. Turning to this clonotype: The antigen is unknown.

With 2 bases removed from V and 4 bases from J, the gap between germline ends came to 5 bases. This CDR3 has 12 residues. Per germline, CDR1 MNHEY and CDR2 SVGEGT. The same data also went into a second study, on T cells of mothers and their children. That report adds: Each child gave approximately 2.8 million TCR beta CDR3 reads (each mother, over 8 million). Pairs that are related and pairs that are unrelated have TCR recombination output shaped similarly by thymic selection.

Sequencing input: blood. The chain uses TRBV6-2 or TRBV6-3 and TRBJ2-5, with D hard to call. This clonotype originated in a boy aged 5-17 years in good health. CDR3 coding DNA: TGTGCCAGCAGTTACCCATCAGAGACCCAGTACTTC. Translating it yields CASSYPSETQYF.